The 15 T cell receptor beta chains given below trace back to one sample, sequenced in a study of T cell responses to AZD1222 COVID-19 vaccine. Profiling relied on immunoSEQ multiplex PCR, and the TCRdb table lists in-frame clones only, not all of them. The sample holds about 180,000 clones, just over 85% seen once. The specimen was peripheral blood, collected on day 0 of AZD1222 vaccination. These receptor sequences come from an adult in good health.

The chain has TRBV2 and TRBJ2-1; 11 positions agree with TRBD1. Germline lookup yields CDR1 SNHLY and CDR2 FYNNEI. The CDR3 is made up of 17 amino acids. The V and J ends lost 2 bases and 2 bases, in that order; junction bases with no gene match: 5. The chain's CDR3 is CASSELSGQGAYNEQFF. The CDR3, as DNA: TGTGCCAGCAGTGAACTCTCGGGACAGGGGGCCTACAATGAGCAGTTCTTC.

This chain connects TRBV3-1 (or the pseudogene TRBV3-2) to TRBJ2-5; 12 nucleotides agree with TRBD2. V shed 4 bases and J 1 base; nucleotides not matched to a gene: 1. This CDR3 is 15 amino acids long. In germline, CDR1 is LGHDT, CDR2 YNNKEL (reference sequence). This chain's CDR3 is CASSLLAGGQETQYF. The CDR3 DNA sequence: TGTGCCAGCAGCCTACTAGCGGGGGGCCAAGAGACCCAGTACTTC.

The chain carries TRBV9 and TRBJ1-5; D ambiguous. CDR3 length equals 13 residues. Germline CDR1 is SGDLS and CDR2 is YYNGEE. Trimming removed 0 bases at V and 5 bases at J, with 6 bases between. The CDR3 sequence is CASSVGRDQPQHF. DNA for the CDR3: TGTGCCAGCAGCGTAGGAAGGGATCAGCCCCAGCATTTT.

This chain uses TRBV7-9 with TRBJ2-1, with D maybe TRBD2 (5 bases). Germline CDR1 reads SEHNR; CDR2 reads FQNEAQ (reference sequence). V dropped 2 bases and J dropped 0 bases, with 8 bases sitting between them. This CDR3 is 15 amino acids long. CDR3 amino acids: CASSLRGSSYNEQFF. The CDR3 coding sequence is TGTGCCAGCAGCTTACGGGGAAGCTCCTACAATGAGCAGTTCTTC. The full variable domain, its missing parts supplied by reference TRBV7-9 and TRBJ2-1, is DTGVSQNPRHKITKRGQNVTFRCDPISEHNRLYWYRQTLGQGPEFLTYFQNEAQLEKSRLLSDRFSAERPKGSFSTLEIQRTEQGDSAMYLCASSLRGSSYNEQFFGPGTRLTVL.

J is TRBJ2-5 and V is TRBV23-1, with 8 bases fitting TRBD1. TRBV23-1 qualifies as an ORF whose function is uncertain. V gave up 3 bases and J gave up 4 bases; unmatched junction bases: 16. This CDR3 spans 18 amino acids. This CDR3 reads CASSHSTGARCWAETQYF. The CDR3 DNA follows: TGCGCCAGCAGTCATTCGACAGGGGCGAGATGTTGGGCAGAGACCCAGTACTTC.

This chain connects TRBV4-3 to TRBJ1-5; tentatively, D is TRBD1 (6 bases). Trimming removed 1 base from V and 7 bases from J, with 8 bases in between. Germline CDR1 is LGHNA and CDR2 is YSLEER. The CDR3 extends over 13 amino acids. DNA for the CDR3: TGCGCCAGCAGCCAAGGGGGGGCCCAGCCCCAGCATTTT. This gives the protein CASSQGGAQPQHF.

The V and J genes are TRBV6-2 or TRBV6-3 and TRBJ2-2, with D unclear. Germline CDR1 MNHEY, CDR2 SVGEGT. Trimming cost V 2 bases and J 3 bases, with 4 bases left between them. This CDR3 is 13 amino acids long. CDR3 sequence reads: CASSYRDTGELFF. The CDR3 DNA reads TGTGCCAGCAGTTACAGGGACACCGGGGAGCTGTTTTTT.

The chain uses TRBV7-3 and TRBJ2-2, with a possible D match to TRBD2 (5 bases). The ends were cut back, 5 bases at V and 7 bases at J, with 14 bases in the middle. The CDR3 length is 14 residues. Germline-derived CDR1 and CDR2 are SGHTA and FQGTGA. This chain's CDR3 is CASSIGLAGGELFF. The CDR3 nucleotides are TGTGCCAGCAGCATAGGGTTGGCGGGCGGGGAGCTGTTTTTT.

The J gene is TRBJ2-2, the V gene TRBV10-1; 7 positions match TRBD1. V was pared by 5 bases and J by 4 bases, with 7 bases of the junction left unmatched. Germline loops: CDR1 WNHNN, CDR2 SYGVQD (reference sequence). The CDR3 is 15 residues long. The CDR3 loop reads CASSPDRAGTGELFF. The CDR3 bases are TGCGCCAGCAGTCCCGACAGGGCGGGCACCGGGGAGCTGTTTTTT.

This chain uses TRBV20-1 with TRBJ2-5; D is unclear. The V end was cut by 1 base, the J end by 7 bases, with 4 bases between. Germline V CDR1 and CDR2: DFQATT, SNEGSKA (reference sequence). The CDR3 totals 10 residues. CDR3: CSARAGTQYF. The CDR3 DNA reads TGCAGTGCTAGAGCCGGGACCCAGTACTTC.

The CDR3 sequence: CASSFWGINTEAFF. CDR3 bases: TGTGCCAGCAGCTTTTGGGGGATTAACACTGAAGCTTTCTTT. The rearrangement links TRBV11-2 to TRBJ1-1; a weak D match, TRBD1 (5 bases). The germline V gene encodes CDR1 SGHAT and CDR2 FQNNGV. CDR3 length equals 14 residues. With 3 bases removed from V and 2 bases from J, the gap between germline ends came to 10 bases.

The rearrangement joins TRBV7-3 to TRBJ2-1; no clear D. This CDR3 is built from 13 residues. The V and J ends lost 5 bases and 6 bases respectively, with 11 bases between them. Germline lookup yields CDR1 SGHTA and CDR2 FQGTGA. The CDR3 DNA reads TGTGCCAGCAGCATAGGCCCAACCAATGAGCAGTTCTTC. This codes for CASSIGPTNEQFF.

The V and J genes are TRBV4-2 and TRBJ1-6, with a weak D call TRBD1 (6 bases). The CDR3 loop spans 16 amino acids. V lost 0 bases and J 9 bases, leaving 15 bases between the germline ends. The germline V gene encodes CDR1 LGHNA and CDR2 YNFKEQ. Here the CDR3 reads CASSQDGGGGGSPLHF. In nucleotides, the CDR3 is TGTGCCAGCAGCCAAGATGGAGGGGGAGGAGGTTCACCCCTCCACTTT.

The CDR3, as DNA: TGTGCCAGCAGCTTCGAAGCGGCGGGGACCCAGTACTTC. Translation: CASSFEAAGTQYF. V and J are TRBV11-2 and TRBJ2-5, with D perhaps TRBD2 (5 bases). The germline V gene has CDR1 SGHAT and CDR2 FQNNGV. The V and J ends lost 3 bases and 7 bases respectively, with 12 bases between them. The CDR3 is 13 residues long.

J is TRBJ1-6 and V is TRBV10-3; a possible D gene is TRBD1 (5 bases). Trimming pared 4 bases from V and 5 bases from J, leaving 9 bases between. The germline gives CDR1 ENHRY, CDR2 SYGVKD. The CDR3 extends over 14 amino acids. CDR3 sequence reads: CAISAGTDNSPLHF. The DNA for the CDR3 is TGTGCCATCAGTGCCGGGACGGATAATTCACCCCTCCACTTT.